The clone carrying this TCR beta chain was recorded only once. The antigen is undetermined. This CDR3 contains 13 residues. V was trimmed by 7 bases and J by 2 bases, leaving 8 bases between them. Germline V lookup: CDR1 ENHRY, CDR2 SYGVKD. The data stem from a study of T cell responses to AZD1222 COVID-19 vaccine. Study-level points and caveats: Spike-specific TCR breadth and depth went up after people got two AZD1222 doses. The sample set comprised mostly white British donors with more females, and clonal diversity was possibly underestimated.

Only in-frame clones appear in the TCRdb table, and some are missing; sequencing was by immunoSEQ multiplex PCR. The sample has roughly 190,000 clones; approximately 95% are singletons. The input for sequencing was peripheral blood, taken on day 0 of AZD1222 vaccination. The receptor was derived from an adult in good health. V is TRBV10-3 and J is TRBJ2-2; D is undetermined. Here the CDR3 DNA reads TGTGCCATCAAGTCCAGAAACACCGGGGAGCTGTTTTTT. Protein: CAIKSRNTGELFF.